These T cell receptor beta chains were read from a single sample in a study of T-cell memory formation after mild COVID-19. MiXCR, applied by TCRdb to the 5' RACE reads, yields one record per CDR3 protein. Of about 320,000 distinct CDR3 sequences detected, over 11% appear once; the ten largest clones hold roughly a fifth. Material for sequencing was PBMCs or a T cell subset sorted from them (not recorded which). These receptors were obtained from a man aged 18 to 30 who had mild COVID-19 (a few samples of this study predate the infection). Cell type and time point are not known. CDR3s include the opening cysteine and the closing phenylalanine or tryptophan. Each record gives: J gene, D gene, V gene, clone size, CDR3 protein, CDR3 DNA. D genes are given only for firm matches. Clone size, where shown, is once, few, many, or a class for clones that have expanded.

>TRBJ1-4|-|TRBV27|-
CASSNREGEKLFF
TGTGCCAGCAGCAATCGGGAGGGTGAAAAACTGTTTTTT
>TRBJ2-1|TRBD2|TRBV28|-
CASRTSGGQEQFF
TGTGCCAGCAGGACTAGCGGGGGGCAAGAGCAGTTCTTC
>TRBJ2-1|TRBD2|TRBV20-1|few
CSAYLWVVAGGTVDEQFF
TGCAGTGCTTACCTTTGGGTGGTAGCGGGGGGAACAGTCGATGAGCAGTTCTTC
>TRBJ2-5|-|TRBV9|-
CASSVVGGETQYF
TGTGCCAGCAGCGTAGTTGGGGGAGAGACCCAGTACTTC
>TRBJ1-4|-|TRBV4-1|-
CASSQDSELRNEKLFF
TGCGCCAGCAGCCAAGATTCGGAGCTCAGAAATGAAAAACTGTTTTTT
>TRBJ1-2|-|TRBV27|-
CASSPRPGSNYGYTF
TGTGCCAGCAGTCCTCGGCCGGGATCCAACTATGGCTACACCTTC
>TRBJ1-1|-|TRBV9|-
CASSVGVGRPNTEAFF
TGTGCCAGCAGCGTAGGCGTGGGACGCCCGAACACTGAAGCTTTCTTT
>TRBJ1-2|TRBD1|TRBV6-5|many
CAIRGQNYGYTF
TGTGCCATCAGGGGGCAGAACTATGGCTACACCTTC
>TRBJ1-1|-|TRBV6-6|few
CASSYGRHNTEAFF
TGTGCCAGCAGTTACGGACGACACAACACTGAAGCTTTCTTT
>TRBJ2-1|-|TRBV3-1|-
CASSQEPSEQFF
TGTGCCAGCAGCCAAGAACCCTCTGAGCAGTTCTTC
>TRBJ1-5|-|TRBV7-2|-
CASSRTTDHNQPQHF
TGTGCCAGCAGCCGCACGACAGACCATAATCAGCCCCAGCATTTT
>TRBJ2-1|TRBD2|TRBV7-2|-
CASSGLAGERYQFF
TGTGCCAGCAGCGGACTAGCGGGGGAGCGATATCAGTTCTTC
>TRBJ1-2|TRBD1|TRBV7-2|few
CASSLNQGANYGYTF
TGTGCCAGCAGCTTAAATCAGGGGGCTAACTATGGCTACACCTTC
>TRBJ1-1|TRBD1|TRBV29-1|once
CSAWGQGGTEAFF
TGCAGCGCGTGGGGACAGGGGGGCACTGAAGCTTTCTTT
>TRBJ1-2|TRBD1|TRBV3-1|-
CASSQTSRGPGGYTF
TGTGCCAGCAGCCAAACCTCCAGGGGGCCAGGAGGCTACACCTTC
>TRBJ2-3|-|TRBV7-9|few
CASSLESWLVSVASTDTQYF
TGTGCCAGCAGTCTCGAGTCGTGGTTGGTATCGGTTGCTAGCACAGATACGCAGTATTTT
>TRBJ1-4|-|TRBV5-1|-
CASSPQVAEEAEKLFF
TGCGCCAGCAGCCCCCAGGTTGCGGAGGAGGCTGAAAAACTGTTTTTT
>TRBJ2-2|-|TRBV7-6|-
CASSLTSQGVGELFF
TGTGCCAGCAGCTTGACTAGTCAGGGGGTCGGGGAGCTGTTTTTT
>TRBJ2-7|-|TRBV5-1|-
CASSLDGFTYEQYF
TGCGCCAGCAGCTTGGATGGCTTCACCTACGAGCAGTACTTC
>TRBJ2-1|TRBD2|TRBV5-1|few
CASRGLAGGPENEQFF
TGCGCCAGCAGAGGACTAGCGGGGGGGCCGGAAAATGAGCAGTTCTTC
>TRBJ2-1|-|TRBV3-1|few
CASSPLARNEQFF
TGTGCCAGCAGCCCCCTAGCACGCAATGAGCAGTTCTTC
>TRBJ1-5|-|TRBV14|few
CASSLTWPGVQPQHF
TGTGCCAGCAGCCTTACCTGGCCAGGGGTGCAGCCCCAGCATTTT
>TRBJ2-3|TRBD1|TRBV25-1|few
CASSEWQGGTDTQYF
TGTGCCAGCAGTGAATGGCAGGGGGGCACAGATACGCAGTATTTT
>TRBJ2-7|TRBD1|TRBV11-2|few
CASSLDPTGGGQYF
TGTGCCAGCAGCTTAGACCCAACAGGGGGTGGGCAGTACTTC
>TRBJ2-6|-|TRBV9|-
CASSVGTSGANVLTF
TGTGCCAGCAGCGTAGGGACCTCTGGGGCCAACGTCCTGACTTTC
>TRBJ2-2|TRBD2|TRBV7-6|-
CASSLASGEVGELFF
TGTGCCAGCAGCTTAGCCAGCGGGGAAGTCGGGGAGCTGTTTTTT
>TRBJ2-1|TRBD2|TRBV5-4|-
CASSLEGGRANEQFF
TGTGCCAGCAGCTTGGAGGGCGGGAGGGCGAATGAGCAGTTCTTC
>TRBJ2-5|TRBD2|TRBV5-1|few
CASSLTTSGDFETQYF
TGCGCCAGCAGCTTAACGACTAGCGGGGATTTTGAGACCCAGTACTTC
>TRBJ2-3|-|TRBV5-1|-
CASSSKVAGTDTQYF
TGCGCCAGCAGCTCCAAGGTCGCGGGCACAGATACGCAGTATTTT
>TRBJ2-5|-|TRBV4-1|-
CASSQGRGGETQYF
TGCGCCAGCAGCCAAGGGAGGGGTGGAGAGACCCAGTACTTC
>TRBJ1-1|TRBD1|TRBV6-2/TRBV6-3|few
CASRNRGESTEAFF
TGTGCCAGCAGAAACAGGGGAGAAAGCACTGAAGCTTTCTTT
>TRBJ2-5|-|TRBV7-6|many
CASSLKETQYF
TGTGCCAGCAGCTTAAAAGAGACCCAGTACTTC
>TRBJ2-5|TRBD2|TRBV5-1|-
CASSPLQTSGGQETQYF
TGCGCCAGCAGCCCGCTCCAGACTAGCGGGGGCCAAGAGACCCAGTACTTC
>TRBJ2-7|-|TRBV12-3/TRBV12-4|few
CASSAASYEQYF
TGTGCCAGCAGCGCCGCCTCCTACGAGCAGTACTTC
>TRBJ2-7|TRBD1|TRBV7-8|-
CASSFDRGQGSYEQYF
TGTGCCAGCAGCTTTGACAGGGGGCAGGGCTCCTACGAGCAGTACTTC
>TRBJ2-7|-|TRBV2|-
CASFLEYEQYF
TGTGCCAGCTTCCTTGAATACGAGCAGTACTTC
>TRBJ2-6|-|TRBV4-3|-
CASSQDLVLAGLSPGANVLTF
TGCGCCAGCAGCCAAGATCTCGTTCTCGCAGGCCTTTCTCCTGGGGCCAACGTCCTGACTTTC
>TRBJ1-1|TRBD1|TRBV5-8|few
CASSLGDRVTEAFF
TGTGCCAGCAGCTTAGGGGACAGGGTTACTGAAGCTTTCTTT
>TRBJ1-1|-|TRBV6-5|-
CASSWTEMNTEAFF
TGTGCCAGCAGTTGGACAGAAATGAACACTGAAGCTTTCTTT
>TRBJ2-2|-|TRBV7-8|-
CASSFSQGWDTGELFF
TGTGCCAGCAGCTTCTCACAGGGTTGGGACACCGGGGAGCTGTTTTTT
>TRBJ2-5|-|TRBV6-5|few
CASTLAGTETQYF
TGTGCCAGCACCCTCGCCGGTACTGAGACCCAGTACTTC
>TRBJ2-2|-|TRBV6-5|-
CASKRPQGTTGELFF
TGTGCCAGCAAACGGCCCCAGGGCACCACCGGGGAGCTGTTTTTT
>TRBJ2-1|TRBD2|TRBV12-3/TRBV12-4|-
CASSLALNSGVYNEQFF
TGTGCCAGCAGTTTAGCGCTCAATAGCGGGGTCTACAATGAGCAGTTCTTC
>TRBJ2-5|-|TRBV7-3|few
CASSLLGGLQETQYF
TGTGCCAGCAGCCTCCTCGGGGGCCTGCAAGAGACCCAGTACTTC
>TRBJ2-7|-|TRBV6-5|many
CASSRRQPPYEQYF
TGTGCCAGCAGTCGTCGACAGCCCCCCTACGAGCAGTACTTC
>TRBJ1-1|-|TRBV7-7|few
CASSLEKNTEAFF
TGTGCTAGCAGCCTCGAGAAGAACACTGAAGCTTTCTTT
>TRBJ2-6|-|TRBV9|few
CASSPRQADSGANVLTF
TGTGCCAGCAGCCCCCGACAGGCCGACTCTGGGGCCAACGTCCTGACTTTC
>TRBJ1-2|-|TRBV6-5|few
CASWGRRINYGYTF
TGTGCCAGCTGGGGTCGACGAATCAACTATGGCTACACCTTC
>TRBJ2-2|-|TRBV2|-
CASSEVRGVNTGELFF
TGTGCCAGCAGTGAAGTCAGGGGCGTGAACACCGGGGAGCTGTTTTTT
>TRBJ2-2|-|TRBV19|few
CASSTGINTGELFF
TGTGCCAGTAGCACAGGGATTAACACCGGGGAGCTGTTTTTT
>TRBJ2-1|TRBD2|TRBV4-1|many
CASSPRAGAPTYNEQFF
TGCGCCAGCAGCCCTCGAGCGGGGGCCCCGACCTACAATGAGCAGTTCTTC
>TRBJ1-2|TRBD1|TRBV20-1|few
CSARSGGGYTF
TGCAGTGCTAGATCAGGGGGTGGCTACACCTTC
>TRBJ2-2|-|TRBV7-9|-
CASSSRIQGYTGELFF
TGTGCCAGCAGCTCCCGGATACAGGGATACACCGGGGAGCTGTTTTTT
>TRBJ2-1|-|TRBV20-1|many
CSARSPGGTNEQFF
TGCAGTGCTAGGAGCCCTGGGGGGACCAATGAGCAGTTCTTC
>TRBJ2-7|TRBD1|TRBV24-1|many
CATSDRDRVYEQYF
TGTGCCACCAGTGATCGGGACAGGGTCTACGAGCAGTACTTC